Presented here are 25 T cell receptor beta chains from one specimen sequenced in a study of OX40 agonist ivuxolimab in advanced cancers. Method: immunoSEQ multiplex PCR; TCRdb's copy keeps in-frame clones and lacks some. The profile shows fewer than 200,000 clones, 94% of them singletons. Sample: CD4+ or CD8+ T cells sorted from blood, taken in a trial of the OX40 agonist ivuxolimab. The receptors originated from an adult with an advanced solid tumor such as melanoma, head and neck, liver or kidney cancer.

V is TRBV7-2 and J is TRBJ2-5, with TRBD2 matching over 11 bases. The junction had 3 bases not matched to a gene; V was cut back by 3 bases and J by 0 bases. CDR1 is SGHTA, CDR2 FQGNSA, per germline. The CDR3 covers 16 residues. The CDR3 DNA sequence: TGTGCCAGCAGCTTGACTAGCGGGGCATACCAAGAGACCCAGTACTTC. Residues: CASSLTSGAYQETQYF.

V and J are TRBV28 and TRBJ1-2, with D perhaps matching TRBD1 (5 bases). The V end was cut by 10 bases, the J end by 3 bases, with 15 bases between. Germline values: CDR1 MDHEN, CDR2 SYDVKM. The CDR3 extends over 13 amino acids. CDR3 sequence reads: CATPGTEDYGYTF. The CDR3 DNA follows: TGTGCCACCCCCGGGACCGAGGACTATGGCTACACCTTC.

The CDR3, as DNA: TGTGCCAGCAGCTTAGCGGGCTACCCTAATGAAAAACTGTTTTTT. Its translation: CASSLAGYPNEKLFF. This sequence joins TRBV7-9 and TRBJ1-4; D unresolved. Per the germline V gene, CDR1 is SEHNR and CDR2 is FQNEAQ (reference sequence). The V end lost 0 bases, the J end lost 3 bases, and 8 bases lay between the germline ends. This CDR3 is built from 15 residues. Supplemented by reference TRBV7-9 and TRBJ1-4, the full variable domain reads DTGVSQNPRHKITKRGQNVTFRCDPISEHNRLYWYRQTLGQGPEFLTYFQNEAQLEKSRLLSDRFSAERPKGSFSTLEIQRTEQGDSAMYLCASSLAGYPNEKLFFGSGTQLSVL.

This chain connects TRBV10-3 to TRBJ2-7; 8 bases agree with TRBD1. The germline gives CDR1 ENHRY, CDR2 SYGVKD. Trimming removed 2 bases from V and 2 bases from J; junction bases left unmatched: 2. The CDR3 consists of 14 residues. In nucleotides, the CDR3 is TGTGCCATCAGTGAGCCGGGACAGGCCTACGAGCAGTACTTC. As protein: CAISEPGQAYEQYF.

The gene calls are TRBV18 and TRBJ2-7, with D perhaps matching TRBD2 (5 bases). Deletions cut 2 bases from V and 6 bases from J, with 5 bases between. CDR3 length equals 11 residues. The germline CDR1 and CDR2 sequences are KGHSH and LQKENI. The CDR3 DNA is TGTGCCAGCTCACCAGGGAGCGAGCAGTACTTC. It yields the protein CASSPGSEQYF.

The chain joins TRBV6-5 to TRBJ1-2; perhaps TRBD1 as D (6 bases). Deletions cut 6 bases from V and 4 bases from J, with 12 bases between. Per the germline V gene, CDR1 is MNHEY and CDR2 is SVGAGI. This CDR3 contains 13 residues. CDR3 nucleotides: TGTGCCAGCAGACGACAGGCCTTCTATGGCTACACCTTC. Its translation: CASRRQAFYGYTF.

This sequence joins TRBV10-1 and TRBJ2-3; 9 positions match TRBD1. The CDR3 length is 15 residues. V was pared by 6 bases and J by 5 bases, with 9 bases of the junction left unmatched. CDR1 is WNHNN, CDR2 SYGVQD, per germline (reference sequence). The CDR3 spells CASRIRTGVVDTQYF. In nucleotides, the CDR3 is TGCGCCAGCAGGATTAGGACAGGGGTGGTAGATACGCAGTATTTT.

This rearrangement joins TRBV27 to TRBJ1-2, with D possibly being TRBD1 (6 bases). This CDR3 contains 15 residues. Germline V gene lookup returns CDR1 MNHEY and CDR2 SMNVEV (reference sequence). Trimming took 3 bases from V and 2 from J, leaving 13 bases between them. Here the CDR3 reads CASSLSGDYNYGYTF. The CDR3 nucleotides are TGTGCCAGCAGTTTGTCAGGGGACTACAACTATGGCTACACCTTC.

The chain combines TRBV18 with TRBJ1-2; 12 nucleotides align to TRBD1. V dropped 2 bases and J dropped 8; count of bases not matched to a gene: 6. The CDR3 contains 15 residues. Germline CDR1 and CDR2: KGHSH and LQKENI. The CDR3 coding sequence is TGTGCCAGCTCACCATGGGACAGGGGGCCGACCGGCTACACCTTC. The encoded protein is CASSPWDRGPTGYTF.

The rearrangement links TRBV7-2 to TRBJ2-5, with 9 bases matching TRBD1. CDR3 length: 15 residues. V lost 4 bases and J lost 5; bases outside the gene matches: 8. Germline CDR1 SGHTA, CDR2 FQGNSA. The CDR3 region is CASSSWTGDRETQYF. CDR3 DNA: TGTGCCAGCAGCTCTTGGACAGGGGATAGGGAGACCCAGTACTTC. The complete variable domain, with remaining parts taken from reference TRBV7-2 and TRBJ2-5, reads GAGVSQSPSNKVTEKGKDVELRCDPISGHTALYWYRQSLGQGLEFLIYFQGNSAPDKSGLPSDRFSAERTGGSVSTLTIQRTQQEDSAVYLCASSSWTGDRETQYFGPGTRLLVL.

There are a few counts of this clone. The chain has TRBV6-5 and TRBJ1-2, with D perhaps TRBD1 (5 bases). Between the trimmed V and J ends, which lost 0 bases and 2 bases, there was a span of 10 bases. Germline V gene sequence: CDR1 MNHEY, CDR2 SVGAGI. This CDR3 contains 15 residues. CDR3 in DNA: TGTGCCAGCAGTTACTCAGGGACGGTAAACTATGGCTACACCTTC. Residues: CASSYSGTVNYGYTF.

This rearrangement joins TRBV19 to TRBJ2-1, with a weak D call TRBD2 (6 bases). Germline CDR1 LNHDA, CDR2 SQIVND (reference sequence). With 3 bases removed from V and 2 bases from J, the gap between germline ends came to 11 bases. This CDR3 is built from 15 residues. CDR3 protein: CASSMGTATYNEQFF. The CDR3 nucleotides are TGTGCCAGTAGTATGGGGACTGCCACCTACAATGAGCAGTTCTTC.

The V call is TRBV27, the J call TRBJ1-2; D is undetermined. V lost 1 base to trimming and J lost 0 bases, with 9 bases between them. The CDR3 has 15 residues. CDR1 is MNHEY and CDR2 is SMNVEV in the germline V gene (reference sequence). DNA for the CDR3: TGTGCCAGCAGTTTATACAGCCCAGCTAACTATGGCTACACCTTC. This encodes CASSLYSPANYGYTF.

J is TRBJ2-4 and V is TRBV18; a weak D match, TRBD2 (6 bases). Germline-derived CDR1 and CDR2 are KGHSH and LQKENI. V was pared by 3 bases and J by 8 bases, with 14 bases between. The length of the CDR3 is 14 residues. The CDR3 region has the DNA TGTGCCAGCTCACCCGGGAGCTCTCGGCACATTCAGTACTTC. Residues: CASSPGSSRHIQYF.

The gene calls are TRBV29-1 and TRBJ2-3, with a weak D call TRBD2 (6 bases). Trimming pared 6 bases from V and 6 bases from J, leaving 16 bases between. This CDR3 is built from 13 residues. Germline CDR1 SQVTM, CDR2 ANQGSEA. Here the CDR3 reads CSVMGGISDTQYF. The DNA of the CDR3 is TGCAGCGTCATGGGCGGGATATCGGATACGCAGTATTTT.

The rearrangement uses TRBV18 and TRBJ2-1; 7 nucleotides line up with TRBD1. Germline V gives CDR1 KGHSH, CDR2 LQKENI. With 6 bases clipped from V and 5 bases from J, the junction kept 7 bases outside the gene matches. The CDR3 has 14 residues. DNA for the CDR3: TGTGCCAGCTCTCCTGACAGGGACAACAATGAGCAGTTCTTC. It yields the protein CASSPDRDNNEQFF. The whole variable domain, remainder taken from reference TRBV18 and TRBJ2-1, is NAGVMQNPRHLVRRRGQEARLRCSPMKGHSHVYWYRQLPEEGLKFMVYLQKENIIDESGMPKERFSAEFPKEGPSILRIQQVVRGDSAAYFCASSPDRDNNEQFFGPGTRLTVL.

The chain has TRBV11-3 and TRBJ1-6; D is unclear. The CDR3 contains 13 residues. Trimming removed 2 bases at V and 7 bases at J, with 6 bases between. Per germline, CDR1 SGHNT and CDR2 YENEEA. CDR3 region: CASSLRANSPLHF. The CDR3 DNA sequence: TGTGCCAGCAGCTTAAGGGCCAATTCACCCCTCCACTTT.

V gene TRBV5-6 combines with J gene TRBJ2-7, with D unresolved. Trimming pared 0 bases from V and 2 bases from J, leaving 9 bases between. The CDR3 consists of 14 residues. Germline V gene sequence: CDR1 SGHDT, CDR2 YYEEEE. The CDR3 nucleotides are TGTGCCAGCAGCTTGGTAGGGTACCCCTACGAGCAGTACTTC. Its translation: CASSLVGYPYEQYF.

This chain uses TRBV5-1 with TRBJ2-1; possibly TRBD2 for D (5 bases). Trimming left V 0 bases short and J 6 bases short, with 13 bases between. The CDR3 runs to 15 residues. Germline CDR1 and CDR2: SGHRS and YFSETQ. In DNA form, the CDR3 reads TGCGCCAGCAGCTTGGTTTTAGGTGAGGGCAATGAGCAGTTCTTC. Translation: CASSLVLGEGNEQFF.

V is TRBV7-9 and J is TRBJ2-2, with D perhaps being TRBD1 or TRBD2 (5 bases each). V lost 7 bases, J lost 0 bases, and 15 bases lay in between. Per the germline V gene, CDR1 is SEHNR and CDR2 is FQNEAQ (reference sequence). This CDR3 has 16 residues. As DNA, the CDR3 is TGTGCCAGCACCTCCACCGGGGCCGCGAACACCGGGGAGCTGTTTTTT. Translation gives CASTSTGAANTGELFF.

The rearrangement joins TRBV11-2 to TRBJ1-3; D is unresolved. The V gene lost 8 bases and the J gene lost 0 bases, with 14 bases spanning the gap. CDR1 is SGHAT, CDR2 FQNNGV, per germline. The CDR3 is 15 residues long. The DNA of the CDR3 is TGTGCCAGCGGAGAACGGAGACACTCTGGAAACACCATATATTTT. Translated, it gives CASGERRHSGNTIYF.

The V gene is TRBV6-1, the J gene TRBJ1-2; D call uncertain. The V gene lost 10 bases and the J gene lost 0 bases, with 12 bases spanning the gap. The germline CDR1 and CDR2 sequences are MNHNS and SASEGT. The CDR3 length is 13 residues. CDR3 DNA sequence: TGTGCCACCCTCCTCGGTCCTAACTATGGCTACACCTTC. The encoded protein is CATLLGPNYGYTF.

The CDR3 sequence: CAISESSADTQYF. In DNA, the CDR3 is TGTGCCATCAGTGAATCTAGCGCAGATACGCAGTATTTT. The genes are TRBV10-3 and TRBJ2-3, with D perhaps matching TRBD2 (6 bases). The V end was cut by 3 bases, the J end by 4 bases, with 8 bases between. CDR3 length equals 13 residues. Germline loops: CDR1 ENHRY, CDR2 SYGVKD.

This chain uses TRBV28 with TRBJ1-5; 10 nucleotides line up with TRBD1. The CDR3 is 16 residues long. V was pared by 3 bases and J by 2 bases, with 4 bases of the junction left unmatched. Germline V gene data show CDR1 as MDHEN and CDR2 as SYDVKM. CDR3 region: CASSFRQGARNQPQHF. The CDR3 DNA reads as TGTGCCAGCAGTTTTCGACAGGGGGCGCGCAATCAGCCCCAGCATTTT.

The V call is TRBV6-1, the J call TRBJ1-1; D unclear. Trimming took 7 bases from V and 2 from J, leaving 17 bases between them. This CDR3 is built from 15 residues. The germline CDR1 and CDR2 sequences are MNHNS and SASEGT. The CDR3 coding sequence is TGTGCCAGCACCCGGAATCGGGCAGCTAACACTGAAGCTTTCTTT. This translates into CASTRNRAANTEAFF.